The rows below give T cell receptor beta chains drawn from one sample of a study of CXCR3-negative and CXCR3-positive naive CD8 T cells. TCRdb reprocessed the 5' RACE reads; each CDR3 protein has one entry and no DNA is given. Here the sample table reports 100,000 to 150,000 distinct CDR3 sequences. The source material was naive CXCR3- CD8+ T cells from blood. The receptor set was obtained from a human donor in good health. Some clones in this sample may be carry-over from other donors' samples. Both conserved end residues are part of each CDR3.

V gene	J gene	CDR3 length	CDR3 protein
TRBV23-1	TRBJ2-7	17	CASSRRDSHRRTYEQYF
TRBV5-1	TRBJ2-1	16	CASSLVPGLALNEQFF
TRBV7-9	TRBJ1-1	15	CASSLVAQPNTEAFF
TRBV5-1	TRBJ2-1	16	CASAGTSGLVVDEQFF
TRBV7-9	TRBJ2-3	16	CASSPPWTGSTDTQYF
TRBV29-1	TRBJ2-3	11	CSVRRPDTQYF
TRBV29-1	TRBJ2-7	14	CSVVTGSGPYEQYF
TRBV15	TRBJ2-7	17	CATSRLPRGPDSYKQYF
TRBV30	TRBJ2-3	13	CAWIGMGADTQYF
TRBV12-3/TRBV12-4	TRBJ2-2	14	CASSPGEYTGELFF